Presented here are 26 T cell receptor beta chains from one specimen sequenced in a study of T cell responses to AZD1222 COVID-19 vaccine. The table came from immunoSEQ multiplex PCR; TCRdb's copy has only in-frame clones and leaves some out. In the table there are about 84,000 clones, around 84% of which are singletons. This material consisted of peripheral blood, taken 28 days after the second AZD1222 dose. These receptors originate from an adult who received the AZD1222 COVID-19 vaccine.

The V and J genes are TRBV5-4 and TRBJ1-3; D remains ambiguous. The CDR3 spans 13 residues. Trimming took off 5 bases at V and 3 bases at J, with 9 bases between the two ends. The V gene's germline CDR1 is SGHNT and CDR2 YYREEE (reference sequence). The CDR3 loop is CASSGKDGNTIYF. CDR3 coding DNA: TGTGCCAGCAGTGGGAAAGATGGAAACACCATATATTTT.

This clone has just a few counts. The CDR3 DNA follows: TGTGCCAGCTCCCCTCCGGGACAGGGTTCCGGAAACACCATATATTTT. This sequence encodes CASSPPGQGSGNTIYF. The rearrangement joins TRBV18 to TRBJ1-3; TRBD1 matches at 9 bases. V lost 6 bases to trimming and J lost 4 bases; unmatched junction nucleotides: 10. CDR1 is KGHSH and CDR2 is LQKENI in the germline V gene. CDR3 size: 16 residues.

The genes are TRBV5-1 and TRBJ1-6; D uncertain. The CDR3 covers 15 residues. The V end lost 1 base, the J end lost 7 bases, and 12 bases lay between the germline ends. The germline V gene has CDR1 SGHRS and CDR2 YFSETQ. CDR3: CASSLRWGRNSPLHF. In DNA, the CDR3 is TGCGCCAGCAGCTTGAGGTGGGGAAGAAATTCACCCCTCCACTTT.

This clone came up once. This chain joins TRBV7-9 and TRBJ1-2, with 9 bases aligning to TRBD1. After removal of 1 base from V and 6 bases from J, the junction contained 6 bases not matched to a gene. This CDR3 has 15 amino acids. CDR1 SEHNR and CDR2 FQNEAQ come from the germline V gene (reference sequence). The CDR3 is CASSLGPGTGNGYTF. The CDR3, as DNA: TGTGCCAGCAGCTTAGGACCTGGGACAGGGAATGGCTACACCTTC.

The table lists this clone with a count of one. The chain recombines TRBV6-4 with TRBJ2-2; D might be TRBD1 or TRBD2, each matching 5 bases. Trimming took 2 bases from V and 1 from J, leaving 11 bases between them. The germline V gene has CDR1 MRHNA and CDR2 SNTAGT. This CDR3 contains 16 residues. The CDR3 bases are TGTGCCAGCAGTGACGGGGGTAGCTTGAACACCGGGGAGCTGTTTTTT. Protein sequence: CASSDGGSLNTGELFF.

This clone appeared a single time. The chain carries TRBV7-2 and TRBJ2-3; no definite D call. The germline V and J ends were trimmed by 4 bases and 0 bases, with 8 bases remaining between them. This CDR3 comprises 14 residues. Germline CDR1 reads SGHTA; CDR2 reads FQGNSA. CDR3 in amino acids: CASSSGYSTDTQYF. CDR3 nucleotides: TGTGCCAGCAGCTCCGGATACAGCACAGATACGCAGTATTTT. Based on the CDR3 plus reference TRBV7-2 and TRBJ2-3, the full variable domain is GAGVSQSPSNKVTEKGKDVELRCDPISGHTALYWYRQSLGQGLEFLIYFQGNSAPDKSGLPSDRFSAERTGGSVSTLTIQRTQQEDSAVYLCASSSGYSTDTQYFGPGTRLTVL.

This clone appeared once. This chain links TRBV7-9 with TRBJ1-2; D not resolved. Germline-derived CDR1 and CDR2 are SEHNR and FQNEAQ (reference sequence). CDR3 length: 16 amino acids. V gave up 1 base and J gave up 4 bases, with 16 bases separating them. The chain's CDR3 is CASSLEGRPRGYGYTF. DNA for the CDR3: TGTGCCAGCAGCTTAGAGGGTCGGCCCCGGGGCTATGGCTACACCTTC.

The chain couples TRBV29-1 to TRBJ1-1; D is undetermined. V shed 7 bases and J shed 0 bases, with 9 bases lying between them. The CDR3 has 12 residues. Germline CDR1 reads SQVTM; CDR2 reads ANQGSEA. CDR3 DNA: TGCAGCGATGGTGGGTTGAACACTGAAGCTTTCTTT. Amino acids: CSDGGLNTEAFF.

A few counts support this clone. The chain combines TRBV2 with TRBJ2-7; D may be TRBD1 (6 bases). The CDR3 has 14 amino acids. The germline V and J ends were trimmed by 3 bases and 5 bases, with 14 bases remaining between them. From germline, CDR1 is SNHLY and CDR2 FYNNEI. The CDR3 bases are TGTGCCAGCAGTGAGTCCAGGGGCACGGACGAGCAGTACTTC. Amino acid sequence: CASSESRGTDEQYF.

This chain uses TRBV27 with TRBJ1-2; a possible D gene is TRBD1 (6 bases). Trimming left V 5 bases short and J 4 bases short, with 14 bases between. The CDR3 sequence is 14 residues long. Germline CDR1 is MNHEY and CDR2 is SMNVEV (reference sequence). CDR3 region: CASSPTGFGYGYTF. CDR3 DNA: TGTGCCAGCAGTCCGACAGGATTTGGCTATGGCTACACCTTC.

The chain combines TRBV3-1 (or the pseudogene TRBV3-2) with TRBJ1-1; D gene unclear. The germline gives CDR1 LGHDT, CDR2 YNNKEL (reference sequence). V gave up 3 bases and J gave up 1 base, with 9 bases separating them. CDR3 length equals 14 residues. In nucleotides, the CDR3 is TGTGCCAGCAGCCACCCAACGGCGAACACTGAAGCTTTCTTT. Encoded protein: CASSHPTANTEAFF.

The CDR3 nucleotides read TGTGCCATCAGTGAAAACAGCGGGGAGCAGTACTTC. Translating it yields CAISENSGEQYF. The chain is built from TRBV10-3 and TRBJ2-7; a possible D gene is TRBD2 (6 bases). In germline, CDR1 is ENHRY, CDR2 SYGVKD. This CDR3 is built from 12 residues. The V and J ends lost 3 bases and 7 bases respectively, with 10 bases between them.

V is TRBV9 and J is TRBJ2-7; D call uncertain. Germline CDR1 reads SGDLS; CDR2 reads YYNGEE. Trimming removed 0 bases from V and 1 base from J, with 11 bases in between. CDR3 length equals 15 residues. The CDR3 here is CASSVVPDPSYEQYF. In DNA form, the CDR3 reads TGTGCCAGCAGCGTAGTCCCGGATCCGTCCTACGAGCAGTACTTC.

V gene TRBV19 combines with J gene TRBJ1-5; D uncertain. The CDR3 consists of 14 residues. Trimming took 4 bases from V and 1 from J, leaving 8 bases between them. The V gene's germline CDR1 is LNHDA and CDR2 SQIVND (reference sequence). The DNA of the CDR3 is TGTGCCAGTAGTAGGGGAGGGAGCAATCAGCCCCAGCATTTT. Translated: CASSRGGSNQPQHF.

This sequence joins TRBV19 and TRBJ2-5; D is perhaps TRBD1 or TRBD2 (5 bases each). Germline-derived CDR1 and CDR2 are LNHDA and SQIVND (reference sequence). V was pared by 6 bases and J by 0 bases, with 11 bases between. The CDR3 covers 14 residues. The chain's CDR3 is CASSGTAHQETQYF. The CDR3 bases are TGTGCCAGTAGCGGGACGGCTCACCAAGAGACCCAGTACTTC.

This clone has a handful of counts. The chain uses TRBV3-1 (or the pseudogene TRBV3-2) and TRBJ1-2, with 7 bases identical to TRBD1. Germline V gene data show CDR1 as LGHDT and CDR2 as YNNKEL (reference sequence). The CDR3 contains 14 residues. V shed 1 base, J shed 7 bases, and the junction held 6 bases outside the gene matches. The CDR3 region is CASSQGRSGGGYTF. CDR3 in DNA: TGTGCCAGCAGCCAAGGGAGGTCAGGGGGTGGCTACACCTTC.

The rearrangement links TRBV28 to TRBJ1-5; D uncertain. Between the trimmed V and J ends, which lost 3 bases and 3 bases, there was a span of 6 bases. The CDR3 extends over 13 amino acids. Germline CDR1 and CDR2: MDHEN and SYDVKM. This CDR3 reads CASSFGVNQPQHF. The CDR3 DNA sequence: TGTGCCAGCAGTTTCGGGGTCAATCAGCCCCAGCATTTT.

This chain links TRBV27 with TRBJ2-7; D call uncertain. V lost 2 bases to trimming and J lost 5 bases, with 7 bases between them. Germline CDR1 is MNHEY and CDR2 is SMNVEV (reference sequence). CDR3 length: 12 amino acids. In DNA, the CDR3 is TGTGCCAGCAGTTTAGGGCAGAACGAGCAGTACTTC. Protein: CASSLGQNEQYF.

This chain connects TRBV5-4 to TRBJ2-5; 15 bases map to TRBD2. Germline CDR1 and CDR2: SGHNT and YYREEE (reference sequence). V lost 7 bases, J lost 4 bases, and 5 bases stayed unmatched. This CDR3 is 15 amino acids long. The DNA of the CDR3 is TGTGCCAGCCGGCCGGGACTAGCGGGAGGAGAGACCCAGTACTTC. Translation: CASRPGLAGGETQYF.

J is TRBJ2-7 and V is TRBV6-6, with D possibly called TRBD1 or TRBD2 (6 bases each). CDR3 size: 15 residues. V lost 4 bases and J 6 bases, leaving 19 bases between the germline ends. Germline values: CDR1 MNHNY, CDR2 SVGAGI (reference sequence). The CDR3 region is CASSSSRGAAGEQYF. The CDR3 DNA reads TGTGCCAGCAGTTCCTCAAGGGGGGCGGCGGGCGAGCAGTACTTC.

The chain couples TRBV7-3 to TRBJ1-1; D possibly corresponds to TRBD1 (6 bases). CDR3 length: 15 amino acids. V was clipped by 1 base and J by 1 base, with 10 bases between them. The V gene's germline CDR1 is SGHTA and CDR2 FQGTGA. The CDR3 here is CASSLKGRGNTEAFF. The CDR3 DNA sequence: TGTGCCAGCAGCTTAAAGGGCAGGGGGAACACTGAAGCTTTCTTT.

The table lists this clone with a count of one. The chain is built from TRBV12-3 or TRBV12-4 and TRBJ1-1; the D is unclear. The CDR3 runs 12 residues. Deletions cut 7 bases from V and 3 bases from J, with 9 bases between. The CDR3 DNA is TGTGCCAGCACCCGTCGGGACACTGAAGCTTTCTTT. Translation: CASTRRDTEAFF.

The chain uses TRBV5-5 and TRBJ1-1; D call uncertain. The CDR3 consists of 13 residues. Germline values: CDR1 SGHKS, CDR2 YYEKEE (reference sequence). The V and J ends lost 0 bases and 3 bases respectively, with 6 bases between them. The CDR3 DNA reads as TGTGCCAGCAGCTTGGGACTGTACACTGAAGCTTTCTTT. It codes for CASSLGLYTEAFF.

The chain is built from TRBV11-2 and TRBJ2-7; TRBD1 aligns across 7 bases. V trimming: 1 base; J trimming: 4 bases; junction bases outside the gene matches: 10. Germline V gives CDR1 SGHAT, CDR2 FQNNGV. The CDR3 extends over 16 amino acids. The CDR3 DNA reads TGTGCCAGCAGCTTAGTTCCAGGGGGTATGAGGTACGAGCAGTACTTC. It translates to CASSLVPGGMRYEQYF.

This chain uses TRBV2 with TRBJ2-2; 7 nucleotides match TRBD2. The CDR3 is 16 amino acids. Germline loops: CDR1 SNHLY, CDR2 FYNNEI. J lost 0 bases, V lost 3 bases, and 4 bases had no gene match. The DNA for the CDR3 is TGTGCCAGCAGTGAGATCGGGGGGACGAACACCGGGGAGCTGTTTTTT. It translates to CASSEIGGTNTGELFF.

J is TRBJ1-2 and V is TRBV5-5, with TRBD1 matching 12 bases. CDR1 is SGHKS and CDR2 is YYEKEE in the germline V gene (reference sequence). The CDR3 is 16 residues long. The V and J ends lost 4 bases and 3 bases, in that order; junction bases with no gene match: 7. The CDR3 region is CASSPGQGARDYGYTF. CDR3 DNA: TGTGCCAGCAGCCCGGGACAGGGGGCCCGGGACTATGGCTACACCTTC.